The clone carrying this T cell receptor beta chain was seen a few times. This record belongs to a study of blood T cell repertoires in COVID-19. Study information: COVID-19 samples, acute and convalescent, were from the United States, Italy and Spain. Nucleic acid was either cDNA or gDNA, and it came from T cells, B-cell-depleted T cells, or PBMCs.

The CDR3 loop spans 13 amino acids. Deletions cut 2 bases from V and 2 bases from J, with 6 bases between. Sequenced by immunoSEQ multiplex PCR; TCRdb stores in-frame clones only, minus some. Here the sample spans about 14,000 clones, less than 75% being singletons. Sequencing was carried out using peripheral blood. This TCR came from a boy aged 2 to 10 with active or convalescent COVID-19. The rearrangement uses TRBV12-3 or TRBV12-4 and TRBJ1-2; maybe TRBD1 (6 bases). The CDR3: CASSLTGNYGYTF. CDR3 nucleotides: TGTGCCAGCAGTTTAACAGGGAACTATGGCTACACCTTC.